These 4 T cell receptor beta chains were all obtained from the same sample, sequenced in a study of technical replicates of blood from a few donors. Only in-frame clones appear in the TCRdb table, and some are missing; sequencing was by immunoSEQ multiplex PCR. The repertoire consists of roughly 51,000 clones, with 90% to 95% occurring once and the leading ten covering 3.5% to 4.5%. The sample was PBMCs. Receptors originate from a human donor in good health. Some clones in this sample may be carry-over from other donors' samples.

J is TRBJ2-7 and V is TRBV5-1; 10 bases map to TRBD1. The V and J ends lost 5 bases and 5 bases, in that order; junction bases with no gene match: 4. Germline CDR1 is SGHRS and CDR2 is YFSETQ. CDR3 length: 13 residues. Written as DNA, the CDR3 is TGCGCCAGCAGACCCGGGACAGGGGACGAGCAGTACTTC. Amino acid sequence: CASRPGTGDEQYF.

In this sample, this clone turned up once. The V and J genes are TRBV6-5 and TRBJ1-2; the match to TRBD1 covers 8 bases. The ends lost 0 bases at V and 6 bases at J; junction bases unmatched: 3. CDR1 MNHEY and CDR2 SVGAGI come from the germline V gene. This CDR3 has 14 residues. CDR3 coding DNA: TGTGCCAGCAGTTACTCAACCAGGGGGCATGGCTACACCTTC. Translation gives CASSYSTRGHGYTF.

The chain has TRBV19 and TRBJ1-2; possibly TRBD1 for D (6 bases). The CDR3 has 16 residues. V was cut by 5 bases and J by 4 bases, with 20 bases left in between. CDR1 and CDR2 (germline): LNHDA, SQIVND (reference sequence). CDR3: CASSLYYEQGVYGYTF. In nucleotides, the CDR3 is TGTGCCAGTAGTCTATACTATGAACAGGGCGTCTATGGCTACACCTTC. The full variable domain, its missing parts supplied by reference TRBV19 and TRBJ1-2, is DGGITQSPKYLFRKEGQNVTLSCEQNLNHDAMYWYRQDPGQGLRLIYYSQIVNDFQKGDIAEGYSVSREKKESFPLTVTSAQKNPTAFYLCASSLYYEQGVYGYTFGSGTRLTVV.

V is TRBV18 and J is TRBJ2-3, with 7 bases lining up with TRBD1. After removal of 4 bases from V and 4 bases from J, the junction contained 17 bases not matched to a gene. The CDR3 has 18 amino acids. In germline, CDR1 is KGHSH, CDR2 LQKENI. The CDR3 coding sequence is TGTGCCAGCTCACGACCAACGAGAGGGGGCCTAGGGGCAGATACGCAGTATTTT. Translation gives CASSRPTRGGLGADTQYF.